These T cell receptor beta chains were read from a single sample in a study of monozygotic twins with inflammatory bowel disease. TCRdb reprocessed the 5' RACE reads, with one entry per CDR3 protein and no DNA. The sample shows 160,000 or so distinct CDR3 sequences, and about 2.4% sits with its ten largest clones. Input material: blood. These receptors were taken from a human donor with ulcerative colitis or Crohn's disease, or a healthy co-twin of an affected twin (not recorded which). Both conserved end residues are part of each CDR3. The order of the fields is J gene, V gene, CDR3 protein.

>TRBJ2-5|TRBV5-4
CASSSQPIGRVGQETQYF
>TRBJ1-1|TRBV20-1
CSASIRATEAFF
>TRBJ2-5|TRBV19
CASSWSMGETQYF
>TRBJ2-7|TRBV20-1
CSVDDAQGYEQYF
>TRBJ2-7|TRBV11-2
CASSLRRQGGEQYF
>TRBJ1-4|TRBV5-1
CASASGKTNEKLFF
>TRBJ1-3|TRBV5-1
CASSLDWGENTIYF
>TRBJ1-5|TRBV6-1
CASSRSPGAGQPQHF
>TRBJ2-4|TRBV5-1
CASSGGPTVAKNIQYF
>TRBJ1-1|TRBV7-9
CASSRAGGVRDTEAFF
>TRBJ2-3|TRBV7-2
CASSGRRGTDTQYF
>TRBJ2-1|TRBV5-1
CASSPTQNWTSGIPKLYNEQFF
>TRBJ2-2|TRBV5-1
CASSLSGPSQNTGELFF
>TRBJ1-5|TRBV12-3/TRBV12-4
CASSPPGGARQPQHF
>TRBJ2-1|TRBV7-3
CASSLPRGIYNEQFF
>TRBJ2-7|TRBV5-1
CASSLGGQGRGLEQYF
>TRBJ2-2|TRBV5-1
CASSTGTTTGELFF
>TRBJ1-3|TRBV10-2
CASRDYTGSNSGNTIYF
>TRBJ2-7|TRBV25-1
CASSEYENSYEQYF
>TRBJ2-3|TRBV20-1
CSADRTGVTDTQYF
>TRBJ1-1|TRBV2
CASRRDRGSMNTEAFF
>TRBJ2-5|TRBV3-1
CASSQDLKGTQYF
>TRBJ2-1|TRBV4-3
CASSLGGLKGQGYNEQFF
>TRBJ1-6|TRBV7-2
CASSSVRSGSPLHF
>TRBJ2-1|TRBV7-9
CASSLTGSGAVEQFF
>TRBJ2-2|TRBV28
CASSTDRGRAGELFF
>TRBJ1-4|TRBV7-2
CASSPGLWNEKLFF
>TRBJ1-1|TRBV5-1
CASNLGFGNTEAFF
>TRBJ2-1|TRBV10-3
CAISESIGFGGEQFF
>TRBJ2-5|TRBV12-3/TRBV12-4
CASSFRQGAEETQYF
>TRBJ1-5|TRBV5-1
CASSGAKGAVWQPQHF
>TRBJ2-7|TRBV6-2/TRBV6-3
CASSYLASYEQYF
>TRBJ2-1|TRBV20-1
CSAEAGVPSYEQFF
>TRBJ2-2|TRBV11-2
CASSTQQGATGELFF
>TRBJ2-7|TRBV7-2
CASSLNPVDGEQYF
>TRBJ2-3|TRBV5-1
CASSLGDSLSTDTQYF
>TRBJ2-2|TRBV29-1
CSVEPPTGGTGELFF
>TRBJ2-7|TRBV7-2
CASSLPGQGAEQYF
>TRBJ1-5|TRBV30
CAWRATGGGGNQPQHF
>TRBJ2-3|TRBV5-1
CASRSDNTDTQYF
>TRBJ2-3|TRBV27
CASSQGPRYTQYF
>TRBJ1-1|TRBV18
CASSTTSQTGTEAFF
>TRBJ2-2|TRBV14
CASSQGIARGEFANTGELFF
>TRBJ2-1|TRBV5-1
CASSLRLRSRTSGRAHEQFF
>TRBJ2-4|TRBV7-8
CASSLVGIGGNIQYF
>TRBJ2-5|TRBV7-3
CASSETAQETQYF
>TRBJ2-1|TRBV7-2
CASSLEGDRGPVDEQFF
>TRBJ2-5|TRBV20-1
CSAMRTSGQETQYF
>TRBJ2-7|TRBV5-1
CASSLEGDRAYEQYF
>TRBJ1-1|TRBV29-1
CSVKGGDTEAFF
>TRBJ2-2|TRBV18
CASSPLWREPNTGELFF
>TRBJ1-5|TRBV5-1
CASSKEGGSNQPQHF
>TRBJ1-5|TRBV12-3/TRBV12-4
CASTLGGQPQHF